The rows below give T cell receptor beta chains drawn from one sample of a study of blood T cell repertoires in COVID-19. TCRdb's table, derived via immunoSEQ multiplex PCR, lists solely in-frame clones and lacks some. The table shows roughly 230,000 clones, with approximately 84% occurring only once. Material: peripheral blood. The receptors stem from a man aged 45 to 65 with active or convalescent COVID-19. CDR3s include the opening cysteine and the closing phenylalanine or tryptophan. A D gene is named only where the DNA matches it firmly. Size values are once, few and many counts, or a class for expanded clones, and some rows have none.

j_gene	abundance	v_gene	d_gene	CDR3aa	CDR3nt
TRBJ2-3	.	TRBV18	.	CASSLYRDTDTQYF	TGTGCCAGCTCTCTTTACCGGGACACAGATACGCAGTATTTT
TRBJ2-2	once	TRBV12-5	.	CASGEDSMELFF	TGTGCTAGTGGCGAGGACTCGATGGAGCTGTTTTTT
TRBJ1-1	.	TRBV5-1	TRBD1	CASRRLQGAIGNTEAFF	TGCGCCAGCAGAAGACTACAGGGGGCGATAGGGAACACTGAAGCTTTCTTT
TRBJ1-2	.	TRBV12-5	.	CASIKDSPNYGYTF	TGTGCTAGTATAAAAGACAGCCCTAACTATGGCTACACCTTC
TRBJ1-1	.	TRBV6-2/TRBV6-3	.	CASSNGGGGMNTEAFF	TGTGCCAGCAGCAACGGAGGGGGGGGGATGAACACTGAAGCTTTCTTT
TRBJ1-2	.	TRBV19	TRBD1	CASSSRQGNYGYTF	TGTGCCAGTAGTTCCCGACAGGGGAACTATGGCTACACCTTC
TRBJ1-3	.	TRBV2	.	CASSLPGNTIYF	TGTGCCAGCAGTCTCCCTGGAAACACCATATATTTT
TRBJ1-6	.	TRBV25-1	.	CASSRDTSSYNSPLHF	TGTGCCAGCAGTAGGGACACGAGCTCCTATAATTCACCCCTCCACTTT
TRBJ2-1	.	TRBV5-1	TRBD2	CASSRGGWNEQFF	TGCGCCAGCAGTCGGGGGGGCTGGAATGAGCAGTTCTTC
TRBJ2-1	.	TRBV6-5	.	CASSYSRGNEQFF	TGTGCCAGCAGTTACTCAAGGGGAAATGAGCAGTTCTTC
TRBJ1-6	once	TRBV12-3/TRBV12-4	.	CASSYGYSPLHF	TGTGCCAGCAGTTACGGGTATTCACCCCTCCACTTT
TRBJ1-1	few	TRBV2	.	CASSRKGDTEAFF	TGTGCCAGCAGTAGAAAGGGGGACACTGAAGCTTTCTTT
TRBJ1-6	.	TRBV5-1	.	CASSYSLNSPLHF	TGCGCCAGCAGCTACAGTTTAAATTCACCCCTCCACTTT
TRBJ1-2	.	TRBV30	.	CAWSNYGYTF	TGTGCCTGGTCAAACTATGGCTACACCTTC
TRBJ2-5	once	TRBV5-1	.	CASSSQGIQETQYF	TGCGCCAGCAGCTCGCAGGGGATTCAAGAGACCCAGTACTTC